The clone carrying this TCR beta chain was found many times. Its matching antigen is unknown. This specimen belongs to a study of T-cell memory formation after mild COVID-19. Study-wide findings and caveats: Some SARS-CoV-2-responding clones were already detected in memory before infection.

The 5'RACE method, run with constant-segment primers, produced TCR alpha and TCR beta cDNA libraries (carrying sample barcodes and UMIs). TCRdb redid the calling of the 5' RACE reads with MiXCR, one entry per CDR3 protein. The sample yields approximately 150,000 distinct CDR3 sequences, about 5.7% seen once. Germline V gives CDR1 DFQATT, CDR2 SNEGSKA (reference sequence). CDR3 length equals 15 residues. Losses at the gene ends were 2 bases for V and 1 base for J; bases not matched to a gene: 7. This sequence originates from an adult woman who had mild COVID-19 (a few samples of this study predate the infection). Cell type and time point are not known. The chain is built from TRBV20-1 and TRBJ1-1; TRBD1 agrees at 7 bases. The sample consisted of PBMCs or a T cell subset sorted from them (not recorded which). CDR3 sequence (DNA): TGCAGTGCTAGACCAAACAGGGGCACGAACACTGAAGCTTTCTTT. It codes for CSARPNRGTNTEAFF.